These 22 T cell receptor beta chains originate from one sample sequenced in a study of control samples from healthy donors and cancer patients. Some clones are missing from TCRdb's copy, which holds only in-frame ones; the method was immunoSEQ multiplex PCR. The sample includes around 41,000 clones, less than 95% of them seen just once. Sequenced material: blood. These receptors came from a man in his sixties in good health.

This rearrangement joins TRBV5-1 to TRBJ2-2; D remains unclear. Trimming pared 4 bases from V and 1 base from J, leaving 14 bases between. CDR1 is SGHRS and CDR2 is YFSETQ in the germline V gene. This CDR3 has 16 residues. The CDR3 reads CASSQHSRKNTGELFF. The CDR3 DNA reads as TGCGCCAGCAGCCAGCACTCGCGGAAGAACACCGGGGAGCTGTTTTTT.

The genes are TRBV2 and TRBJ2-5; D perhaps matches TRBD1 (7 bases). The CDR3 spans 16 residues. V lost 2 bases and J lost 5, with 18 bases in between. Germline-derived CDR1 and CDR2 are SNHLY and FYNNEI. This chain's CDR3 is CASSEFMAGGGETQYF. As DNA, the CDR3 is TGTGCCAGCAGTGAATTTATGGCAGGGGGAGGTGAGACCCAGTACTTC.

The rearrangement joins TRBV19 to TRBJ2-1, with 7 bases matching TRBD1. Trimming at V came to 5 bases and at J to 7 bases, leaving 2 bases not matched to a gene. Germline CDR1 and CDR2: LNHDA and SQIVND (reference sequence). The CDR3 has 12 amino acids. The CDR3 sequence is CASSDRVNEQFF. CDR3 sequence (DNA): TGTGCCAGTAGTGACAGGGTTAATGAGCAGTTCTTC.

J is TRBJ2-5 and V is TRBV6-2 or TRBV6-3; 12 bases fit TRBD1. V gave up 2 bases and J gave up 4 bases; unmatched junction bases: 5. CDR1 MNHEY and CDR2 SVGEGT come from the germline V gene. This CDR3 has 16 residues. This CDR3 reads CASSYPGQGARETQYF. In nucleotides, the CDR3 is TGTGCCAGCAGTTACCCGGGACAGGGGGCAAGAGAGACCCAGTACTTC.

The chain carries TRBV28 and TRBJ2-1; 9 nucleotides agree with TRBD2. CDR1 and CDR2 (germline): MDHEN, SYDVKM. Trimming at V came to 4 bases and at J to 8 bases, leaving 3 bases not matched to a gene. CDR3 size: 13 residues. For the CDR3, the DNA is TGTGCCAGCAGTTCGGGACTAGCAGATGAGCAGTTCTTC. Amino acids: CASSSGLADEQFF.

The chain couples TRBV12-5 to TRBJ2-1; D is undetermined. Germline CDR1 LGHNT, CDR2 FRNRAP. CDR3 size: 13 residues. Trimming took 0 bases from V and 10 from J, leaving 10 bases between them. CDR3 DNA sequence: TGTGCTAGTGGTTTGGTAGAGAGGATCGAGCAGTTCTTC. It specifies CASGLVERIEQFF.

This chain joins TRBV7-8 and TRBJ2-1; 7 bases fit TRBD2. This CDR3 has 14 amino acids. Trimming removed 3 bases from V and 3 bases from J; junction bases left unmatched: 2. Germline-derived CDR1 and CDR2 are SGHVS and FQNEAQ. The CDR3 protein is CASSFSGFYNEQFF. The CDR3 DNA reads TGTGCCAGCAGCTTTAGCGGGTTCTACAATGAGCAGTTCTTC.

The CDR3: CASSFGSGRGEDTQYF. CDR3 DNA: TGTGCCAGCAGCTTTGGCAGCGGGAGGGGAGAAGATACGCAGTATTTT. The chain carries TRBV5-4 and TRBJ2-3; 10 nucleotides match TRBD2. This CDR3 comprises 16 residues. The ends lost 2 bases at V and 5 bases at J; junction bases unmatched: 8. CDR1 and CDR2 (germline): SGHNT, YYREEE (reference sequence).

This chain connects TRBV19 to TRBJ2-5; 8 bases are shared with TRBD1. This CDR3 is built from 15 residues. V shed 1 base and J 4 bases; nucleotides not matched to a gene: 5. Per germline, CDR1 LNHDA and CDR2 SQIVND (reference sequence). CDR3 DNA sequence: TGTGCCAGTAGTATAGCAAGGGGACAGGCAGAGACCCAGTACTTC. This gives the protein CASSIARGQAETQYF.

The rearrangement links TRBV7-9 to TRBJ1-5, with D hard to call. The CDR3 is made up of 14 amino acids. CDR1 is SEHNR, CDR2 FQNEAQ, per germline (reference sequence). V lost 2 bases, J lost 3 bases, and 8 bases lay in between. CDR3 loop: CASSLSGFNQPQHF. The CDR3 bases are TGTGCCAGCAGCTTATCGGGCTTCAATCAGCCCCAGCATTTT.

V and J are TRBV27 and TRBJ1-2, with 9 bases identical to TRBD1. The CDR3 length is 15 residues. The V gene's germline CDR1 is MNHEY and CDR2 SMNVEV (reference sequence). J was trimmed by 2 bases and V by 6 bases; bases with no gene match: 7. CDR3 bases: TGTGCCAGCAGGTACCGGGACAGGGTAAACTATGGCTACACCTTC. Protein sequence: CASRYRDRVNYGYTF.

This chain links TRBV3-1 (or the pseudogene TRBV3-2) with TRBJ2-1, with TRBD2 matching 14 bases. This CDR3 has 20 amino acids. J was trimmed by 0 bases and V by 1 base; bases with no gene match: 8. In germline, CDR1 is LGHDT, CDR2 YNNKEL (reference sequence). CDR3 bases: TGTGCCAGCAGCCAAGCGACTAGCGGGAGGGGGGGGAGCTCCTACAATGAGCAGTTCTTC. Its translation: CASSQATSGRGGSSYNEQFF.

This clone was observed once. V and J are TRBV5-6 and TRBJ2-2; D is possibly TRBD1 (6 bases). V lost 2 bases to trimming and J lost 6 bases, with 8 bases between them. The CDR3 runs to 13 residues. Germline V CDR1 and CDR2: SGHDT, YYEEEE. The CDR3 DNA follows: TGTGCCAGCAGCTTAACAGGGCCCGGGGAGCTGTTTTTT. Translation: CASSLTGPGELFF.

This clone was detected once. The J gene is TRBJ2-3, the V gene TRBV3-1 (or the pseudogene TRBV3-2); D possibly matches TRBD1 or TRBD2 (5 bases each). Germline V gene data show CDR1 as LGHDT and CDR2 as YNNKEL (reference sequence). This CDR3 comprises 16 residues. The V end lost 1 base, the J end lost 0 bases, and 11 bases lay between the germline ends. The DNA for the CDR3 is TGTGCCAGCAGCCAAGGAGGGGTCCCAAGCACAGATACGCAGTATTTT. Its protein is CASSQGGVPSTDTQYF.

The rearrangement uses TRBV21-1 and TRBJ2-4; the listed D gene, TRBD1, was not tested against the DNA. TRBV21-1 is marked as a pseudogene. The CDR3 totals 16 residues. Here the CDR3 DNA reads TGTGCCAGCAGCAAAGGGGGACAGCTAGCCAAAAACATTCAGTACTTC. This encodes CASSKGGQLAKNIQYF.

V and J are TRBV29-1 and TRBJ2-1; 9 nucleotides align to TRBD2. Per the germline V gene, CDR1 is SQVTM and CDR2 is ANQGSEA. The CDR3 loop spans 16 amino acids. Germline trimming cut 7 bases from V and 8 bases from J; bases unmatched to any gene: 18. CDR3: CSGARGSGRYGDEQFF. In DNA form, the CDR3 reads TGCAGCGGTGCCCGAGGGAGCGGGAGGTATGGCGATGAGCAGTTCTTC.

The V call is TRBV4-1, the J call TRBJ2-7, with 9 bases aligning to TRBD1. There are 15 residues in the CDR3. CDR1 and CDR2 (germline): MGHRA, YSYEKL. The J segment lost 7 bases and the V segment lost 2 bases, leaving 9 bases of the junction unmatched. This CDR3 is CASSQPGQGPWEQYF. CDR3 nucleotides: TGCGCCAGCAGCCAACCGGGACAGGGACCATGGGAGCAGTACTTC.

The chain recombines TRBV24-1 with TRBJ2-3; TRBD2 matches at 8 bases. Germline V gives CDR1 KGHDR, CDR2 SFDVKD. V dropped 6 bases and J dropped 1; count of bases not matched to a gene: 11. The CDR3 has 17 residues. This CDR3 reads CATSSYRGREGTDTQYF. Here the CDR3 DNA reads TGTGCCACCAGTAGCTACCGGGGGCGGGAGGGCACAGATACGCAGTATTTT.

The CDR3 DNA follows: TGTGCCATCAGTGAGTCGTCCCCGACAGGGACCAAAAACATTCAGTACTTC. The encoded protein is CAISESSPTGTKNIQYF. The gene calls are TRBV10-3 and TRBJ2-4; TRBD1 agrees at 7 bases. There are 17 residues in the CDR3. Germline loops: CDR1 ENHRY, CDR2 SYGVKD. V was clipped by 0 bases and J by 2 bases; unmatched bases: 7.

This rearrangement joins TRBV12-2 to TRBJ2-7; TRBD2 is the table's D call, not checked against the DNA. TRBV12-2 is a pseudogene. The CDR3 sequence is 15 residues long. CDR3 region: CASRLIVILSYEQYF. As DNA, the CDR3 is TGTGCAAGTCGCTTAATCGTTATACTTTCTTACGAGCAGTACTTC.

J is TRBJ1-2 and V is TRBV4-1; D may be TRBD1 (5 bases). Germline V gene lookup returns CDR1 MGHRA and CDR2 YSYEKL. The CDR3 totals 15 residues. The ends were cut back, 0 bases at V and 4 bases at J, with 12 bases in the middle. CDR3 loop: CASSQERGRPYGYTF. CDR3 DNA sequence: TGCGCCAGCAGCCAAGAAAGGGGCAGGCCCTATGGCTACACCTTC.

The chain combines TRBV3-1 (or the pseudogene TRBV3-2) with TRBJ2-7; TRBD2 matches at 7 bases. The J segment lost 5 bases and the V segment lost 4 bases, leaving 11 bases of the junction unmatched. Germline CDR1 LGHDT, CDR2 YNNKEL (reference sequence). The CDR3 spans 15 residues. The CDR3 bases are TGTGCCAGCAGCCCTTGGGTGGGAGGGCACAACGAGCAGTACTTC. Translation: CASSPWVGGHNEQYF.